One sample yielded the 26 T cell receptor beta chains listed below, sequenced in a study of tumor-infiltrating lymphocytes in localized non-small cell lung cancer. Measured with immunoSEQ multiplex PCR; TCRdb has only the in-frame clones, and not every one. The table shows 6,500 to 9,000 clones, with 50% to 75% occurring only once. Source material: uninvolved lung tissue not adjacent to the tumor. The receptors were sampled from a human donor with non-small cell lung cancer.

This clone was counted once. Here the CDR3 reads CASISQGRGNYGYTF. In nucleotides, the CDR3 is TGTGCCAGCATTTCACAGGGAAGGGGTAACTATGGCTACACCTTC. The rearrangement uses TRBV28 and TRBJ1-2; TRBD1 might be the D (6 bases). The CDR3 sequence is 15 residues long. The germline gives CDR1 MDHEN, CDR2 SYDVKM. Trimming took off 7 bases at V and 1 base at J, with 16 bases between the two ends.

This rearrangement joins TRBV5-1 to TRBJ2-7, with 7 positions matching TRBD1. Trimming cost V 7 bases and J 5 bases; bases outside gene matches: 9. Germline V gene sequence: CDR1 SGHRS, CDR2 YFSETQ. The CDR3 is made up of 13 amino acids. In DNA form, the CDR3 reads TGCGCCAGCCGATTACAGGGGAGCCACGAGCAGTACTTC. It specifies CASRLQGSHEQYF.

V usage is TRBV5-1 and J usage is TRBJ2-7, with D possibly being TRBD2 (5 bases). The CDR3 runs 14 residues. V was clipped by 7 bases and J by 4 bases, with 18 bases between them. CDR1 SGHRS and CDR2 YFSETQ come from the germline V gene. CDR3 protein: CASALGETQYEQYF. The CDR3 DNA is TGCGCCAGCGCCCTCGGGGAGACCCAATACGAGCAGTACTTC.

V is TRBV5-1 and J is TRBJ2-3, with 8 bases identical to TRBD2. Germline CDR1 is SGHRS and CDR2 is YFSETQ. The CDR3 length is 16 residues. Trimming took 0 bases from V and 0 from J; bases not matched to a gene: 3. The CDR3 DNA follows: TGCGCCAGCAGCTTGGCGGCTAGCGGGAGCACAGATACGCAGTATTTT. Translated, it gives CASSLAASGSTDTQYF.

CDR3 region: CASSTGQGQPQHF. The CDR3 bases are TGTGCCAGCAGCACCGGACAGGGCCAGCCCCAGCATTTT. The chain combines TRBV11-2 with TRBJ1-5; 8 bases are a match to TRBD1. The CDR3 has 13 amino acids. Losses at the gene ends were 5 bases for V and 7 bases for J; bases not matched to a gene: 4. Germline V gene lookup returns CDR1 SGHAT and CDR2 FQNNGV.

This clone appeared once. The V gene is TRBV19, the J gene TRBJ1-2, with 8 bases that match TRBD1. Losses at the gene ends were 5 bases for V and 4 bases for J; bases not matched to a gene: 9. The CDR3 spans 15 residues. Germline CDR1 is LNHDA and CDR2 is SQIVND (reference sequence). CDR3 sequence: CASSSGLTGAYGYTF. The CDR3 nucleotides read TGTGCCAGTAGTTCGGGCTTGACAGGGGCCTATGGCTACACCTTC.

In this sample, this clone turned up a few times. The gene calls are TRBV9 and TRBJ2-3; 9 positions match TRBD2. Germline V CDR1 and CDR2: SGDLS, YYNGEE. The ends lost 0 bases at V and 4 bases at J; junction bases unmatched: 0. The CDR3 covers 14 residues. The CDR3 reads CASSVGTSADTQYF. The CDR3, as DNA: TGTGCCAGCAGCGTAGGGACTAGCGCAGATACGCAGTATTTT.

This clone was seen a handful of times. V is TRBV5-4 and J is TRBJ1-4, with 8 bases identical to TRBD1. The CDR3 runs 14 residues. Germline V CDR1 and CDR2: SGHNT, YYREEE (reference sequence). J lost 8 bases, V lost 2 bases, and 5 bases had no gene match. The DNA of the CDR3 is TGTGCCAGCAGCTTCGACAGGGGCTCCGAAAAACTGTTTTTT. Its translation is CASSFDRGSEKLFF.

The CDR3 loop is CASSPGQDSPTEQYF. The DNA of the CDR3 is TGTGCCAGCAGCCCAGGACAGGACTCTCCTACGGAGCAGTACTTC. The chain combines TRBV5-4 with TRBJ2-7; 7 nucleotides align to TRBD1. The V gene's germline CDR1 is SGHNT and CDR2 YYREEE (reference sequence). CDR3 length: 15 amino acids. Trimming cost V 4 bases and J 7 bases; bases outside gene matches: 14.

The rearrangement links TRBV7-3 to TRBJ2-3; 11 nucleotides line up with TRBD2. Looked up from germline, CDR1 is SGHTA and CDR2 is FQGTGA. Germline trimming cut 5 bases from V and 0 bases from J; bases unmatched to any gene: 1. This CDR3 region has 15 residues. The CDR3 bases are TGTGCCAGCAGCCGACTAGCGGGGAGCACAGATACGCAGTATTTT. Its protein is CASSRLAGSTDTQYF.

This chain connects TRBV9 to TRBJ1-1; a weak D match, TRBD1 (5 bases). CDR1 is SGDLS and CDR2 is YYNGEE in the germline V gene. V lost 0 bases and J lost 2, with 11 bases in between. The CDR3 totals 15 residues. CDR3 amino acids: CASSVVRTGNTEAFF. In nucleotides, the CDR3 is TGTGCCAGCAGCGTAGTGAGAACAGGAAACACTGAAGCTTTCTTT.

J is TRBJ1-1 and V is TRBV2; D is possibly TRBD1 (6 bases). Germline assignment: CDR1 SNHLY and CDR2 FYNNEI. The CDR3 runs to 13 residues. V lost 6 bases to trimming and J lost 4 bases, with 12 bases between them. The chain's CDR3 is CASRAGVSTEAFF. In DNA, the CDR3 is TGTGCCAGCAGAGCAGGGGTAAGCACTGAAGCTTTCTTT.

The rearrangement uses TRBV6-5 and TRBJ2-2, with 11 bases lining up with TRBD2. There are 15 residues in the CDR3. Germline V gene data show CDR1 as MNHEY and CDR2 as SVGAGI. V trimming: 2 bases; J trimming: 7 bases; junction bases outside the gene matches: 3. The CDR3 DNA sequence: TGTGCCAGCAGTTACGCGACTAGCGGGGTCGGGGAGCTGTTTTTT. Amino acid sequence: CASSYATSGVGELFF.

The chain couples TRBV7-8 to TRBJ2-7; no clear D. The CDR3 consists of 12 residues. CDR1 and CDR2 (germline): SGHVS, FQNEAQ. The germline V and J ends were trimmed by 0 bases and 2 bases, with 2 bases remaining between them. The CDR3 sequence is CASSLAPYEQYF. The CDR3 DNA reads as TGTGCCAGCAGCTTAGCTCCCTACGAGCAGTACTTC.

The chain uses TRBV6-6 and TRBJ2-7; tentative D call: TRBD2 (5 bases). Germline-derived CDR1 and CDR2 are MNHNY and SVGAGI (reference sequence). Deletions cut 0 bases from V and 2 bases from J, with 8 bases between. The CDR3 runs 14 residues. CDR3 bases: TGTGCCAGCAGTTACTCGGGAGTAACCTACGAGCAGTACTTC. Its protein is CASSYSGVTYEQYF.

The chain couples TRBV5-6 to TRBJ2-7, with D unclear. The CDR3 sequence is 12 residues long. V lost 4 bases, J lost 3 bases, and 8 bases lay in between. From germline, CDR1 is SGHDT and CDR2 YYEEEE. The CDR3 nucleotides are TGTGCCAGCAGCGAAGGTGTCTACGAGCAGTACTTC. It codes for CASSEGVYEQYF.

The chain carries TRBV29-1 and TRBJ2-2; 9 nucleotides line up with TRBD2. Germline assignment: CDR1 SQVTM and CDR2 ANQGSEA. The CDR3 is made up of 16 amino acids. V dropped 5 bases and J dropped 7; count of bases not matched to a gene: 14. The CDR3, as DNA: TGCAGCGTTAAAAATAGCGGGGGATCCTTGGGCGGGGAGCTGTTTTTT. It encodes CSVKNSGGSLGGELFF.

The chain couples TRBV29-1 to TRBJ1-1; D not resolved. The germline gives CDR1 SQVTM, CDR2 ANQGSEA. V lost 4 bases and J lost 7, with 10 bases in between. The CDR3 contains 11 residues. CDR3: CSVVGSSEAFF. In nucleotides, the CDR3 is TGCAGCGTTGTCGGATCGAGTGAAGCTTTCTTT.

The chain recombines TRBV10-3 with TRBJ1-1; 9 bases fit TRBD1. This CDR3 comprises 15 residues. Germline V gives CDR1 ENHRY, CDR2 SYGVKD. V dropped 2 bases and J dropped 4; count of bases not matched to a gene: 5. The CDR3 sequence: CAISETGQGATEAFF. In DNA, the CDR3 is TGTGCCATCAGTGAGACGGGACAGGGCGCCACTGAAGCTTTCTTT.

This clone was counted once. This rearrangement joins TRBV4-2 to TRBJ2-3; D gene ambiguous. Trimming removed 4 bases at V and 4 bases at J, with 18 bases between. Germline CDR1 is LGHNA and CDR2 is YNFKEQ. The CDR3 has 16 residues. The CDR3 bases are TGTGCCAGCAGCCTCCGTGCGAGCGAAGTGTCAGATACGCAGTATTTT. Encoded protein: CASSLRASEVSDTQYF.

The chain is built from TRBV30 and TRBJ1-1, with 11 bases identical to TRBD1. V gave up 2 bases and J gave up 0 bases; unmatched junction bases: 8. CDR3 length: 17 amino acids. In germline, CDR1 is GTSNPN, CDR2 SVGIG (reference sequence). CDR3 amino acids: CAWSQRTGGGMNTEAFF. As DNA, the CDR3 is TGTGCCTGGAGTCAAAGGACAGGGGGCGGAATGAACACTGAAGCTTTCTTT.

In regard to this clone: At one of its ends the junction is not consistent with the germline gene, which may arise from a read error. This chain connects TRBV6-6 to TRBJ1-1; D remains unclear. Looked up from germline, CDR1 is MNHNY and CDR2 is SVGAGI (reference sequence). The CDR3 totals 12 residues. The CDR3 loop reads CAISDSNTEAFF. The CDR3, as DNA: TGTGCCATCAGTGATTCAAACACTGAAGCTTTCTTT.

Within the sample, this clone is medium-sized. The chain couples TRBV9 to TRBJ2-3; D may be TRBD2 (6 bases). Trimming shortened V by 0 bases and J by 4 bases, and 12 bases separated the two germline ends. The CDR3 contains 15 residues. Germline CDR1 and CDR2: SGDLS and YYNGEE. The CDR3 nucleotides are TGTGCCAGCAGCGTAGGGACTACAGGCGCAGATACGCAGTATTTT. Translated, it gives CASSVGTTGADTQYF.

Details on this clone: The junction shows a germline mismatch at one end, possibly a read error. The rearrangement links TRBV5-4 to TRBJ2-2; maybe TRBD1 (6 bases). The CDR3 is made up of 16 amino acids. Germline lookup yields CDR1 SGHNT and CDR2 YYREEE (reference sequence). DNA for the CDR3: TGCGCCAGCAGCCAAGAAGGACAGCCGGGCACCGGGGAGCTGTTTTTT. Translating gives CASSQEGQPGTGELFF.

The CDR3 DNA follows: TGCAGCGCCTCTAAAACAGGGAACGAGCAGTACTTC. Its translation: CSASKTGNEQYF. This chain joins TRBV29-1 and TRBJ2-7, with a tentative D call TRBD1 (6 bases). Germline V gene lookup returns CDR1 SQVTM and CDR2 ANQGSEA. The CDR3 length is 12 residues. Between the trimmed V and J ends, which lost 7 bases and 5 bases, there was a span of 15 bases.

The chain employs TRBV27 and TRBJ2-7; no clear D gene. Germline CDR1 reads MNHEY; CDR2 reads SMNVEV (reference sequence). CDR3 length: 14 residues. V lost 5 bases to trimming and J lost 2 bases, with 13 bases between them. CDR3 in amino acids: CASSPDVSAYEQYF. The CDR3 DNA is TGTGCCAGCAGTCCGGACGTCTCGGCCTACGAGCAGTACTTC.